Listed below are T cell receptor beta chains from one sample, sequenced in a study of blood T cell repertoires in COVID-19. Some clones are missing from TCRdb's copy, which holds only in-frame ones; the method was immunoSEQ multiplex PCR. The repertoire holds 350,000 or so clones, with 80% to 95% as singletons. Sequencing was carried out using PBMCs or T cells enriched from blood (not recorded which). The source of these receptors is a woman in her 30s who had recovered from COVID-19. Both conserved end residues are trimmed from each CDR3.

v_call	j_call	cdr3_aa
TRBV11-1	TRBJ2-7	ASSLEGWSEQY
TRBV27	TRBJ2-7	ASSLTGVAYEQY
TRBV9	TRBJ2-5	ASSVGTDQETQY
TRBV5-4	TRBJ2-5	AVGTSSQYQETQY
TRBV5-4	TRBJ2-2	ASSLAGGRTGELF
TRBV4-3	TRBJ2-7	ASSQDTRSIGSYEQY
TRBV28	TRBJ1-3	ASSPLSSGNTIY
TRBV11-2	TRBJ1-1	ASRQMNTEAF
TRBV28	TRBJ2-2	ASRFSGSVTGELF
TRBV3-1/TRBV3-2	TRBJ1-4	ASSQKRGTGGAWDEKLF
TRBV11-2	TRBJ2-1	ASTPSNEQF
TRBV5-4	TRBJ2-1	ASSFPGQANNEQF
TRBV2	TRBJ2-7	ASSATSGRGGKQY
TRBV19	TRBJ2-3	ASSIDRLSADTQY
TRBV27	TRBJ2-5	ASSWGQGNQETQY
TRBV7-3	TRBJ2-2	ASSMDSVAGELF
TRBV13	TRBJ1-2	ASSHTDRGTYGYT
TRBV30	TRBJ1-6	AWRGQPNSPLH
TRBV21-1	TRBJ1-2	ASSKEGGCHSPNYGYT
TRBV12-3/TRBV12-4	TRBJ1-1	ASSSLGASEAF
TRBV27	TRBJ2-2	ASSLHQLGELF
TRBV28	TRBJ1-6	ASSSGQANSPLH
TRBV27	TRBJ1-2	ASSSGSGTGNYGYT
TRBV28	TRBJ1-1	ASSLFSRTEAF
TRBV5-1	TRBJ1-1	ASSLGQGATEAF
TRBV7-2	TRBJ2-5	ASSSGGLRETQY
TRBV2	TRBJ2-5	ASSEEAGGQETQY
TRBV18	TRBJ1-4	ASSPNQGRDEKLF
TRBV19	TRBJ1-4	ASSTSGIWTAGTRRDEKLF